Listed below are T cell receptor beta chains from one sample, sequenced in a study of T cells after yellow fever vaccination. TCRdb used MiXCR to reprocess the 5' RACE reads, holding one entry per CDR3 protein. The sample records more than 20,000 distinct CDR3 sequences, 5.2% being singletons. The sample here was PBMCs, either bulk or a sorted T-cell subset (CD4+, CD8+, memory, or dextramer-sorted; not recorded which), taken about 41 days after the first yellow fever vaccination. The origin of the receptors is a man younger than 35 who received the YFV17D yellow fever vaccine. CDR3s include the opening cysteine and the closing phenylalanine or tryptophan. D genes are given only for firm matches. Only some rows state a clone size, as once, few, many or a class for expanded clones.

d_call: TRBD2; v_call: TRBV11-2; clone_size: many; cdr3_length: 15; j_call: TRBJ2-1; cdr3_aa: CASASPERGLNEQFF; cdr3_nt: TGTGCCAGCGCTTCCCCCGAGCGGGGGCTTAATGAGCAGTTCTTC
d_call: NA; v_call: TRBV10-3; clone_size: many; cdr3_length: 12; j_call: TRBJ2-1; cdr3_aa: CAISESTHEQFF; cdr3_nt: TGTGCCATCAGTGAGTCGACCCATGAGCAGTTCTTC
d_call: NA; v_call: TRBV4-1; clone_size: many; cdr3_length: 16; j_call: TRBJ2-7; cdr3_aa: CASSPYMGGSAYEQYF; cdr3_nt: TGCGCCAGCAGCCCCTATATGGGGGGCTCGGCCTACGAGCAGTACTTC
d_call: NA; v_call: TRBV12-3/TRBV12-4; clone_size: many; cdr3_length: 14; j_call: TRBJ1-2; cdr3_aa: CASSPAPGGRGYTF; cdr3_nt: TGTGCCAGCAGTCCCGCTCCGGGGGGCCGTGGCTACACCTTC
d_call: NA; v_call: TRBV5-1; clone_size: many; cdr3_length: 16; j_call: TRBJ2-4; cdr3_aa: CASSLDGFRGKNIQYF; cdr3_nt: TGCGCCAGCAGCTTGGATGGTTTCAGGGGCAAAAACATTCAGTACTTC
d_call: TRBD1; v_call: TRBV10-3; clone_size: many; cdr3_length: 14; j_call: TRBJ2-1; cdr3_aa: CASLFGQGNNEQFF; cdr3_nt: TGTGCCTCCCTCTTCGGACAGGGTAACAATGAGCAGTTCTTC
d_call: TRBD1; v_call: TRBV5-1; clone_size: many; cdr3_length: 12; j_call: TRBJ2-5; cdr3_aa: CASRQGKETQYF; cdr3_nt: TGCGCCAGTCGACAGGGTAAAGAGACCCAGTACTTC
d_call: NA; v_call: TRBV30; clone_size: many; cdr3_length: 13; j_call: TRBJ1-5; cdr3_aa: CAWSAQGDQPQHF; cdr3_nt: TGTGCCTGGAGTGCACAGGGCGATCAGCCCCAGCATTTT
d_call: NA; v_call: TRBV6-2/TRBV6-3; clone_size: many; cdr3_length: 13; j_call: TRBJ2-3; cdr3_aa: CASSYAAWDTQYF; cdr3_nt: TGTGCCAGCAGCTACGCAGCATGGGATACGCAGTATTTT
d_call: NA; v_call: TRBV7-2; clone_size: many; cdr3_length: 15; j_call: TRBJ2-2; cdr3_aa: CASSLIPQNTGELFF; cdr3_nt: TGTGCCAGCAGCTTAATTCCGCAGAACACCGGGGAGCTGTTTTTT
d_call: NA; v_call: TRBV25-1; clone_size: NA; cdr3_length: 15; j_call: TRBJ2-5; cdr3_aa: CASSPEIYFTETQYF; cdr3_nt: TGTGCCAGCAGCCCCGAGATCTACTTCACAGAGACCCAGTACTTC
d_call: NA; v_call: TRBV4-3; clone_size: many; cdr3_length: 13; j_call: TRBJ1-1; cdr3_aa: CASSQEQGTEAFF; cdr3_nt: TGCGCCAGCAGCCAAGAGCAGGGGACTGAAGCTTTCTTT
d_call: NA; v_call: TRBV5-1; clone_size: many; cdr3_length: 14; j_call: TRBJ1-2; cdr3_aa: CASSFGGQGYGYTF; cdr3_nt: TGCGCCAGCAGCTTCGGGGGGCAGGGCTATGGCTACACCTTC
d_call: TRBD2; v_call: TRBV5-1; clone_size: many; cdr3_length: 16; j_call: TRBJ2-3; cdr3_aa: CASSSLAGGLTDTQYF; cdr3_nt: TGCGCCAGCAGCTCGCTAGCGGGGGGACTCACAGATACGCAGTATTTT
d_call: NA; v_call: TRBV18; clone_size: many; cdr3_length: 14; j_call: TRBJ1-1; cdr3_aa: CASSPPHWRDTPFF; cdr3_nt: TGTGCCAGCTCACCACCGCACTGGCGGGACACCCCTTTCTTT
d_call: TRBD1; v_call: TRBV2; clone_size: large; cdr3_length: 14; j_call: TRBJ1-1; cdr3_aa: CASSLRQGNTEAFF; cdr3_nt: TGTGCCAGCAGTCTCAGACAGGGAAACACTGAAGCTTTCTTT
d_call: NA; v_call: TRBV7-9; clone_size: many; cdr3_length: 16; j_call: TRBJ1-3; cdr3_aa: CASSFRQGWTGNTIYF; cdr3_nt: TGTGCCAGCAGCTTTCGGCAGGGGTGGACTGGAAACACCATATATTTT
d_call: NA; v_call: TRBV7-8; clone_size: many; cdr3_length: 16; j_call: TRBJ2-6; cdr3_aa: CASSVQGNSGANVLTF; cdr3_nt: TGTGCCAGCAGCGTTCAGGGGAACTCTGGGGCCAACGTCCTGACTTTC
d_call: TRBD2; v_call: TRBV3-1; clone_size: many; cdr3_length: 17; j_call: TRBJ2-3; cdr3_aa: CASSQDRGRGGTDTQYF; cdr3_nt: TGTGCCAGCAGCCAAGATCGTGGGCGGGGGGGCACAGATACGCAGTATTTT
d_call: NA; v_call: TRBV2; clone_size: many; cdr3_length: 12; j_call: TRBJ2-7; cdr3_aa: CASAGFGDEQYF; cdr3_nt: TGTGCCAGCGCGGGATTCGGGGACGAGCAGTACTTC
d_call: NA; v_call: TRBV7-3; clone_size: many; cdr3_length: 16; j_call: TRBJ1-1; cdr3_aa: CASSSIPGDLGTEAFF; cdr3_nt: TGTGCCAGCAGCTCGATCCCCGGGGACCTGGGCACTGAAGCTTTCTTT
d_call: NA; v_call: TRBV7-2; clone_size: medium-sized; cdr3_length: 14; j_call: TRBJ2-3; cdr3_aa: CASSLVVGTDTQYF; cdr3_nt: TGTGCCAGCAGCTTAGTGGTGGGGACAGATACGCAGTATTTT
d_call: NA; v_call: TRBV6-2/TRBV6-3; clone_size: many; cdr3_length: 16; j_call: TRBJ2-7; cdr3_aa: CASSYVGSFIWYEQYF; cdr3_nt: TGTGCCAGCAGTTACGTCGGTTCGTTCATATGGTACGAGCAGTACTTC
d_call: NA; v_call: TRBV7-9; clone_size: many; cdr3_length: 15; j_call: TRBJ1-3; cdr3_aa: CASSLAQTERDTIYF; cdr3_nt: TGTGCCAGCAGCTTAGCCCAGACGGAGCGGGACACCATATATTTT
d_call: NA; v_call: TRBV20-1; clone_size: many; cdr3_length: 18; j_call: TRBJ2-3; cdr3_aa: CSARALEVSVYPTDTQYF; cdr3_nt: TGCAGTGCTAGAGCTCTAGAAGTGAGCGTCTATCCCACAGATACGCAGTATTTT
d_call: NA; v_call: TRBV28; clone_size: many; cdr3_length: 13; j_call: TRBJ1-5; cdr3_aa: CASSTFRGQPQHF; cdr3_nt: TGTGCCAGCAGTACCTTCAGGGGTCAGCCCCAGCATTTT